This T cell receptor beta chain was sequenced during a study of T cells after yellow fever vaccination. Ten or more counts support this clonotype. Its specificity is not known. The study's findings and limits: Researchers report a weaker secondary response that nonetheless peaked faster, day 5 versus 15. Any FACS-sorted repertoire could hold abundant clonotypes that contaminate it from the bulk population. Overlap between CD4 and CD8 compartments was detected for a small share of clonotypes.

V dropped 3 bases and J dropped 3 bases, with 8 bases sitting between them. The CDR3 contains 13 residues. MiXCR, run by TCRdb on the 5' RACE reads, gives a single entry per CDR3 protein. The profile shows approximately 600,000 distinct CDR3 sequences, about 12% of them singletons. This sequence joins TRBV12-3 or TRBV12-4 and TRBJ1-1; D not certain. The sample here was PBMCs, taken on the day of the yellow fever booster vaccination. This TCR was sampled from a man younger than 45 who received the YFV17D yellow fever vaccine. This CDR3 reads CASSFGEDTEAFF. The CDR3 DNA sequence: TGTGCCAGCAGTTTCGGTGAGGACACTGAAGCTTTCTTT.